This TCR beta chain was recovered during a study of regulatory T cells in long-lasting Graves disease. Whole-study findings and limits: Persistent disease preferred TRBV28, TRBJ1-2 and TRBJ2-5; new disease, TRBV20-1 and TRBJ2-1.

The authors built TCR beta libraries using iRepertoire HTBI primers and Arm-PCR of CDR3 regions. TCRdb reprocessed the multiplex PCR reads via MiXCR and lists one record per CDR3 protein. Among approximately 400,000 distinct CDR3 sequences listed, 15% were seen once. V lost 3 bases and J lost 4, with 18 bases in between. The germline CDR1 and CDR2 sequences are SGHDN and FVKESK. CDR3 length: 16 residues. Time point here: newly diagnosed GD, antithyroid drugs for less than 3 months. Isolated PBMC RNA provided the starting material for the TCR library. The authors drew approximately 9 milliliters of peripheral blood into EDTA tubes. This clonotype was seen only a few times. What it binds is not known. This same sample was also part of a study on T cells in Graves' hyperthyroidism and ophthalmopathy. That work adds: For the diagnoses, clinical symptoms, serum thyroxine and TRAb, thyroid ultrasound and orbital computed tomography were used.

The V gene is TRBV14, the J gene TRBJ1-1, with D perhaps TRBD1 (6 bases). The sequence was collected from a woman aged 40 to 50 with Graves disease. This specimen was peripheral blood mononuclear cells (PBMCs), taken at new diagnosis, from a patient treated with antithyroid drugs. The CDR3 here is CASSHLRGGWGTEAFF. In DNA, the CDR3 is TGTGCCAGCAGCCATCTCCGGGGGGGCTGGGGCACTGAAGCTTTCTTT.